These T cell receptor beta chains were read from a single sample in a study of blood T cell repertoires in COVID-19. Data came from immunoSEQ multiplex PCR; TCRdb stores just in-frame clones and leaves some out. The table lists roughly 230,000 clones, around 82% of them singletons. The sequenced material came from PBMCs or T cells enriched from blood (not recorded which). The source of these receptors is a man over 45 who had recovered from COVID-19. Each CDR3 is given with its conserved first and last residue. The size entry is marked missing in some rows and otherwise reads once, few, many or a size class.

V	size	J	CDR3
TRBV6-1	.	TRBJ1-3	CASSEYGGSNTIYF
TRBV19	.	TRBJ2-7	CASSGAGFSYEQYF
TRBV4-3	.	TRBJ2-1	CASSQASVGGLGAGEQFF
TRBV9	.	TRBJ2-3	CASSVATGTSGESRTDTQYF
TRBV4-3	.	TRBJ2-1	CASSPGQGNEQFF
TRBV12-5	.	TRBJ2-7	CASGSGQGAFLDEQYF
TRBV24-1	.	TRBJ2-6	CATSDPSPGGPGANVLTF
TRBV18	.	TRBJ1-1	CASSPQAGASTEAFF
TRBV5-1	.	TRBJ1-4	CASSLASAANEKLFF
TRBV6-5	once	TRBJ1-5	CASLTRGGQPQHF
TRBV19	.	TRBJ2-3	CASSIPGGGPDTQYF
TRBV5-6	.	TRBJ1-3	CASSLGTGRSGNTIYF
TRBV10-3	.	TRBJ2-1	CAIRRPLAGANEQFF
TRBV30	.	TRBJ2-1	CAWSRRSGGRPLGYEQFF
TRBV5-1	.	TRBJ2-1	CASSSNPGTAYNEQFF
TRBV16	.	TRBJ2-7	CASSHLGSGGTLSYEQYF
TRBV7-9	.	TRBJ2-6	CASSTTGTGRANVLTF
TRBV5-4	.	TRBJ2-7	CASSGGDRAYEQYF
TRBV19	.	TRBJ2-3	CASSVGQANTDTQYF
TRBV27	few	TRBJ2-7	CASRPHFTTVYEQYF
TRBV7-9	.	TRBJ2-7	CASSIGTVTYEQYF
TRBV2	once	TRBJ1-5	CASSVNFGNQPQHF
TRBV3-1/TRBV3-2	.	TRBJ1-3	CASSQEPRSGNTIYF
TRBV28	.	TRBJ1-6	CASSGGVVPNSPLHF
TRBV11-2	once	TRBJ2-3	CASSPSMGLSADTQYF
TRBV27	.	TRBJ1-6	CASSFPGQGALSLHF
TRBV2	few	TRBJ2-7	CARTPGQGSYEQYF